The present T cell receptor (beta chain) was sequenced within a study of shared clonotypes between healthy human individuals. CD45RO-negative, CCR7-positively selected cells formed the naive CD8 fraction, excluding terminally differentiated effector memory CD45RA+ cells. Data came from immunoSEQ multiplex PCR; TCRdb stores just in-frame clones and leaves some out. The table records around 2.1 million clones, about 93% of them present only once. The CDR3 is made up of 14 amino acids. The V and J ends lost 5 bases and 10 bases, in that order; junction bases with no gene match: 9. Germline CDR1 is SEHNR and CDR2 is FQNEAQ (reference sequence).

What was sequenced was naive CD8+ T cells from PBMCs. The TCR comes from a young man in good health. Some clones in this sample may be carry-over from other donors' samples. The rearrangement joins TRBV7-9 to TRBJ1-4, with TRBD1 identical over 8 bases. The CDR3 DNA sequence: TGTGCCAGCAGCGCGACAGGGGAAGGGGGAAAACTGTTTTTT. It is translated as CASSATGEGGKLFF.